This T cell receptor (beta chain) was found in a study of T cell repertoires in cytomegalovirus infection (dated by TCRdb to about 2019). General notes on the study: The peptide stimulations were aimed at well-studied HLA-B-restricted epitopes as well as recently identified HLA-C-restricted CMV epitopes, whose presentation resists viral immunomodulation. The HLA type of each donor mattered for the analysis, because public TCR beta signatures pointed to carriage of CMV infection along with the matching HLA type.

Via the germline V gene, CDR1 is KGHDR and CDR2 SFDVKD. The V and J ends are trimmed by 8 bases and 3 bases, leaving 13 bases between them. Inclusive of the bounding cysteine and phenylalanine, the CDR3 is 13 residues long. Here the CDR3 DNA is all that survives: 39 bases in frame from base 1. Turning to this clonotype: Its antigen specificity is not known. There are no base qualities to consult, and no much larger clone falls within one base.

The treatment or condition tag for this specimen amounts to: in vitro stimulation with specific CMV peptide epitopes to enrich CMV-specific T cells. Sequencing was carried out with an Illumina HiSeq 1500. The public sequencing data were trimmed at Q25 with fastp and processed into clonotypes with MiXCR by TCRdb, which kept only in-frame beta chains. Here each entry gathers all rows of one CDR3 protein and keeps the most common genes and DNA. The sample has around 69,000 distinct CDR3 sequences on record, about 26% of them singletons. 45% to 75% of the sample belongs to the ten largest clones. Summary of the overall study and its limitations: Carriers of CMV infection plus the relevant HLA type were discriminated by the cumulative frequency of public TCR beta family members in the study cohort and in an independent approximately 350-donor cohort. The ex vivo response was dominated by HLA-C-restricted CMV-specific TCR beta clonotypes, which also provided the single most frequent clonotype in two of eight donors.

The sample was CD8+ T cells from cultured PBMCs, taken from culture after CMV antigen stimulation. The V and J genes are TRBV24-1 and TRBJ2-7; the D gene could be either TRBD1 or TRBD2, each agreeing at 5 bases. The TCR originated in a human donor in good health (CMV status not recorded). Some clones in this sample may be carry-over from other donors' samples. The CDR3: CATNPGQIYEQYF. At the DNA level, the sequence is TGTGCCACCAACCCGGGGCAGATCTACGAGCAGTACTTC.